A single sample gave rise to the 15 T cell receptor beta chains below, sequenced in a study of blood T cell repertoires in COVID-19. Sequencing was performed with immunoSEQ multiplex PCR; in TCRdb, only in-frame clones are kept and a portion is missing. The profile shows 55,000 to 80,000 clones, roughly 81% of them singletons. Sequences were obtained from peripheral blood. Source of these receptors: a human donor in a cohort sampled during active COVID-19.

This clone was observed a single time. This chain uses TRBV5-1 with TRBJ2-3, with 8 bases that match TRBD1. The germline V gene encodes CDR1 SGHRS and CDR2 YFSETQ. CDR3 length: 14 residues. V lost 8 bases, J lost 0 bases, and 5 bases stayed unmatched. The CDR3 DNA sequence: TGCGCCAGTTCGACAGGGGTCAGCACAGATACGCAGTATTTT. It encodes CASSTGVSTDTQYF.

CDR3 region: CASSLDGGRSPLHF. The CDR3 DNA reads TGTGCCAGCAGCTTAGACGGCGGTAGATCACCCCTCCACTTT. V usage is TRBV11-2 and J usage is TRBJ1-6; D ambiguous. From germline, CDR1 is SGHAT and CDR2 FQNNGV. This CDR3 contains 14 residues. The V gene lost 0 bases and the J gene lost 10 bases, with 10 bases spanning the gap.

This chain joins TRBV27 and TRBJ1-1; D may be TRBD1 (5 bases). Germline loops: CDR1 MNHEY, CDR2 SMNVEV (reference sequence). The CDR3 totals 14 residues. Trimming shortened V by 6 bases and J by 5 bases, and 16 bases separated the two germline ends. The CDR3 reads CASSRGALETEAFF. CDR3 sequence (DNA): TGTGCCAGCAGCCGCGGGGCCTTAGAGACTGAAGCTTTCTTT.

The chain couples TRBV4-1 to TRBJ2-7, with 8 bases lining up with TRBD1. Germline V gene lookup returns CDR1 MGHRA and CDR2 YSYEKL. J gave up 2 bases and V 6 bases, and 3 bases lay outside the gene matches. The CDR3 runs to 13 residues. CDR3 sequence: CASSSDRAYEQYF. CDR3 nucleotide sequence: TGCGCCAGCAGTTCGGACAGGGCCTACGAGCAGTACTTC.

This clone was detected only once. The chain couples TRBV11-2 to TRBJ1-5, with 7 bases lining up with TRBD1. The CDR3 covers 14 residues. V lost 1 base, J lost 8 bases, and 5 bases stayed unmatched. Germline V CDR1 and CDR2: SGHAT, FQNNGV. The CDR3 here is CASSLGGTGEPQHF. For the CDR3, the DNA is TGTGCCAGCAGCTTAGGAGGTACAGGGGAGCCCCAGCATTTT. Together with reference TRBV11-2 and TRBJ1-5, the CDR3 gives the full variable domain: EAGVAQSPRYKIIEKRQSVAFWCNPISGHATLYWYQQILGQGPKLLIQFQNNGVVDDSQLPKDRFSAERLKGVDSTLKIQPAKLEDSAVYLCASSLGGTGEPQHFGDGTRLSIL.

As regards this clone: A read error may produce the germline difference seen at one junction end. This sequence joins TRBV14 and TRBJ2-3; D not certain. CDR1 is SGHDN, CDR2 FVKESK, per germline. The CDR3 loop spans 13 amino acids. The DNA of the CDR3 is TGTGCCAGCAGCCAAATTAGCATAGATACGCAGTATTTT. It is translated as CASSQISIDTQYF.

The table lists this clone with a count of one. The V gene is TRBV27, the J gene TRBJ2-7; D uncertain. The CDR3 spans 13 residues. CDR1 MNHEY and CDR2 SMNVEV come from the germline V gene (reference sequence). V lost 2 bases, J lost 3 bases, and 8 bases lay in between. The CDR3 loop is CASSLARYYEQYF. The CDR3 bases are TGTGCCAGCAGTTTAGCCAGATACTACGAGCAGTACTTC.

The table lists this clone with a few counts. The genes are TRBV4-2 and TRBJ1-4; 10 nucleotides agree with TRBD1. The junction had 5 bases not matched to a gene; V was cut back by 3 bases and J by 4 bases. This CDR3 spans 16 amino acids. CDR1 LGHNA and CDR2 YNFKEQ come from the germline V gene. The CDR3 DNA sequence: TGTGCCAGCAGCCAGGGACAGGGGAAGGGTAATGAAAAACTGTTTTTT. Its protein is CASSQGQGKGNEKLFF.

Details on this clone: Other DNA sequences in this sample translate to the same CDR3. The J gene is TRBJ1-2, the V gene TRBV5-6, with unresolved D. Germline loops: CDR1 SGHDT, CDR2 YYEEEE. Trimming took off 1 base at V and 5 bases at J, with 9 bases between the two ends. The CDR3 contains 13 residues. CDR3 region: CASSLSRLYGYTF. CDR3 sequence (DNA): TGTGCCAGCAGCTTGTCCAGACTTTATGGCTACACCTTC.

The chain links TRBV4-1 to TRBJ1-3; D is perhaps TRBD1 (5 bases). Germline loops: CDR1 MGHRA, CDR2 YSYEKL. The CDR3 loop spans 17 amino acids. V was pared by 0 bases and J by 0 bases, with 12 bases between. CDR3 sequence reads: CASSQDGGGHSGNTIYF. In DNA, the CDR3 is TGCGCCAGCAGCCAAGATGGGGGGGGTCACTCTGGAAACACCATATATTTT.

The chain is built from TRBV18 and TRBJ1-1; D gene ambiguous. Germline CDR1 is KGHSH and CDR2 is LQKENI. The CDR3 consists of 12 residues. V lost 3 bases to trimming and J lost 8 bases, with 10 bases between them. CDR3 region: CASSPGRREAFF. For the CDR3, the DNA is TGTGCCAGCTCACCGGGCAGGCGAGAAGCTTTCTTT.

The CDR3 sequence: CSVDPSPVGGNEQFF. CDR3 nucleotide sequence: TGCAGCGTTGACCCCTCCCCGGTGGGGGGCAATGAGCAGTTCTTC. The chain couples TRBV29-1 to TRBJ2-1, with D perhaps TRBD2 (6 bases). The germline gives CDR1 SQVTM, CDR2 ANQGSEA. This CDR3 contains 15 residues. Between the trimmed V and J ends, which lost 3 bases and 6 bases, there was a span of 18 bases.

The chain recombines TRBV2 with TRBJ2-1; 9 nucleotides align to TRBD2. Per the germline V gene, CDR1 is SNHLY and CDR2 is FYNNEI. V lost 2 bases, J lost 7 bases, and 6 bases stayed unmatched. This CDR3 contains 15 residues. CDR3 DNA: TGTGCCAGCAGTGAAATAGCGGGAGATAGGAATGAGCAGTTCTTC. Protein product: CASSEIAGDRNEQFF.

The CDR3 nucleotides are TGTGCCAGCAGCTCACTAGCGTTTTCCTACGAGCAGTACTTC. Translating it yields CASSSLAFSYEQYF. The chain is built from TRBV7-2 and TRBJ2-7; 7 bases agree with TRBD2. CDR1 and CDR2 from the germline V gene are SGHTA and FQGNSA. V dropped 4 bases and J dropped 1; count of bases not matched to a gene: 4. CDR3 length: 14 residues.

This sequence joins TRBV28 and TRBJ2-5; 10 bases match TRBD1. The junction had 8 bases not matched to a gene; V was cut back by 4 bases and J by 6 bases. From germline, CDR1 is MDHEN and CDR2 SYDVKM. This CDR3 region has 15 residues. The CDR3 spells CASSYRDRGMQTQYF. The CDR3 region has the DNA TGTGCCAGCAGTTACCGGGACAGGGGCATGCAGACCCAGTACTTC. The variable domain in full, with the rest retrieved from reference TRBV28 and TRBJ2-5, is DVKVTQSSRYLVKRTGEKVFLECVQDMDHENMFWYRQDPGLGLRLIYFSYDVKMKEKGDIPEGYSVSREKKERFSLILESASTNQTSMYLCASSYRDRGMQTQYFGPGTRLLVL.